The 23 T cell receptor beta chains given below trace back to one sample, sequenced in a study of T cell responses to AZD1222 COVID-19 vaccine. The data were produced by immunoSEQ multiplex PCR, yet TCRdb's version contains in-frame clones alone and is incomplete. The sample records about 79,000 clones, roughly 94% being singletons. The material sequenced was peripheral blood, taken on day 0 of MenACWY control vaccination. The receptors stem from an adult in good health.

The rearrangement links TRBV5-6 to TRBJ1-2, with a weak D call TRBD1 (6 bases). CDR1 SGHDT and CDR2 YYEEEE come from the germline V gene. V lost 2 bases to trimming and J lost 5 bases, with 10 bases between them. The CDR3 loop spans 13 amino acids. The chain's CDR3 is CASSLRGLYGYTF. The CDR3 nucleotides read TGTGCCAGCAGCTTACGGGGGCTGTATGGCTACACCTTC.

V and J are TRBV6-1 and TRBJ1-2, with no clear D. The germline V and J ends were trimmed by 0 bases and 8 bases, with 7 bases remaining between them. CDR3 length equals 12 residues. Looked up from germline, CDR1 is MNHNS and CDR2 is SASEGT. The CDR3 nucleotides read TGTGCCAGCAGTGAAGCCATAGGGGGCTACACCTTC. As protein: CASSEAIGGYTF.

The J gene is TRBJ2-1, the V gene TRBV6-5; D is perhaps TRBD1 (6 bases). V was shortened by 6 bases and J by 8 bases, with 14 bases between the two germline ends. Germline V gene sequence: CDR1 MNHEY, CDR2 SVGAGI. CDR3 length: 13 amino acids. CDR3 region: CASRPGHWDEQFF. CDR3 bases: TGTGCCAGCAGGCCGGGACACTGGGATGAGCAGTTCTTC.

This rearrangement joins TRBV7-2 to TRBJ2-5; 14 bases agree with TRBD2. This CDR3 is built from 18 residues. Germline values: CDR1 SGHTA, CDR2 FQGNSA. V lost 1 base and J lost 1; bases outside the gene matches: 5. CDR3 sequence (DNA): TGTGCCAGCAGCTTAGACTGGGGACTAGCGGGAGCCCAAGAGACCCAGTACTTC. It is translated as CASSLDWGLAGAQETQYF. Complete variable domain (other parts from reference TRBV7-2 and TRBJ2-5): GAGVSQSPSNKVTEKGKDVELRCDPISGHTALYWYRQSLGQGLEFLIYFQGNSAPDKSGLPSDRFSAERTGGSVSTLTIQRTQQEDSAVYLCASSLDWGLAGAQETQYFGPGTRLLVL.

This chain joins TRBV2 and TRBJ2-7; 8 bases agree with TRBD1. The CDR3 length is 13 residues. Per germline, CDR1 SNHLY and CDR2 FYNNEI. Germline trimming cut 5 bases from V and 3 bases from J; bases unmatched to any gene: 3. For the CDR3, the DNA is TGTGCCAGCAGTTGGGACAGGATCTACGAGCAGTACTTC. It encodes CASSWDRIYEQYF.

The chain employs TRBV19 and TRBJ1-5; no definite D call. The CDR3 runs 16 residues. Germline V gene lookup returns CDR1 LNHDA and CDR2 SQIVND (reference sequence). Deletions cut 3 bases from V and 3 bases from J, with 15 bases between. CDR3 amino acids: CASSMERVSPNQPQHF. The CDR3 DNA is TGTGCCAGTAGTATGGAGCGGGTATCACCCAATCAGCCCCAGCATTTT.

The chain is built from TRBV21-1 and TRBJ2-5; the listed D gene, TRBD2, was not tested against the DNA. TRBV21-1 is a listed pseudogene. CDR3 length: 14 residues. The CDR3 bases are TGTGCCAGCAGCAAATGGAGGGGACGGGAGACCCAGTACTTC. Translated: CASSKWRGRETQYF.

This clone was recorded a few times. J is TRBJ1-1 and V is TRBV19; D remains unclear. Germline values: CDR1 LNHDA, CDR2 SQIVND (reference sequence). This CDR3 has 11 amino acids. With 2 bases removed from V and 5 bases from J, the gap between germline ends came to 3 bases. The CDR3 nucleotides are TGTGCCAGTAGTATATATACTGAAGCTTTCTTT. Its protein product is CASSIYTEAFF. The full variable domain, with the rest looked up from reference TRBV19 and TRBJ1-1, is DGGITQSPKYLFRKEGQNVTLSCEQNLNHDAMYWYRQDPGQGLRLIYYSQIVNDFQKGDIAEGYSVSREKKESFPLTVTSAQKNPTAFYLCASSIYTEAFFGQGTRLTVV.

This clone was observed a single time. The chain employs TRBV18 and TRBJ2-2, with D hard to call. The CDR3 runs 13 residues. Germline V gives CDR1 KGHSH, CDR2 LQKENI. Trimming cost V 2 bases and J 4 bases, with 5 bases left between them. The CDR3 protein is CASSPASTGELFF. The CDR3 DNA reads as TGTGCCAGCTCACCAGCAAGCACCGGGGAGCTGTTTTTT. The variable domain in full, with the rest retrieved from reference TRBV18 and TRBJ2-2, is NAGVMQNPRHLVRRRGQEARLRCSPMKGHSHVYWYRQLPEEGLKFMVYLQKENIIDESGMPKERFSAEFPKEGPSILRIQQVVRGDSAAYFCASSPASTGELFFGEGSRLTVL.

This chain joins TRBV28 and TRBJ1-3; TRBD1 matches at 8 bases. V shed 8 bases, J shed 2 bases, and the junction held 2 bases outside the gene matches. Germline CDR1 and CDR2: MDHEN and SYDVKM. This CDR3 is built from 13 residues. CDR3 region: CASVQGAGNTIYF. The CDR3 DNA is TGTGCCAGCGTACAGGGGGCTGGAAACACCATATATTTT. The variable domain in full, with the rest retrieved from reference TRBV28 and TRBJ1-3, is DVKVTQSSRYLVKRTGEKVFLECVQDMDHENMFWYRQDPGLGLRLIYFSYDVKMKEKGDIPEGYSVSREKKERFSLILESASTNQTSMYLCASVQGAGNTIYFGEGSWLTVV.

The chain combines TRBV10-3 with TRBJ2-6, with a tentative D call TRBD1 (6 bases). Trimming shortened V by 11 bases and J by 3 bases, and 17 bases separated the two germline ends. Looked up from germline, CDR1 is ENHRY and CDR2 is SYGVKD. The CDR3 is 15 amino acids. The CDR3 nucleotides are TGTGCCGTTAGCCTACACAGGGTTGGGGCCAACGTCCTGACTTTC. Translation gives CAVSLHRVGANVLTF.

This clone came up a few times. The CDR3 sequence: CASSLAGGGDDTQYF. CDR3 DNA sequence: TGCGCCAGCAGCTTGGCTGGCGGGGGGGACGATACGCAGTATTTT. This chain joins TRBV5-1 and TRBJ2-3, with 9 bases lining up with TRBD2. Trimming took 0 bases from V and 6 from J; bases not matched to a gene: 5. Germline CDR1 reads SGHRS; CDR2 reads YFSETQ. The CDR3 consists of 15 residues.

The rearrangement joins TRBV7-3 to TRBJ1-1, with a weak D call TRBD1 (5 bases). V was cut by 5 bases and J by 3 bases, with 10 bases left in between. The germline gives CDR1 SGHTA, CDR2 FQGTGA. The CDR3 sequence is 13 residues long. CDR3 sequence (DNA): TGTGCCAGCAGCGGAGGGGCACACACTGAAGCTTTCTTT. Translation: CASSGGAHTEAFF.

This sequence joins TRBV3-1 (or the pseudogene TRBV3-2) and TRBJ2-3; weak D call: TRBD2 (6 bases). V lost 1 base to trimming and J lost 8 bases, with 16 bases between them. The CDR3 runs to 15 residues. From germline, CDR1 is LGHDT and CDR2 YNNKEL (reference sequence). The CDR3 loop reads CASSQAPTLAGTQYF. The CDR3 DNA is TGTGCCAGCAGCCAAGCCCCTACACTAGCAGGTACGCAGTATTTT.

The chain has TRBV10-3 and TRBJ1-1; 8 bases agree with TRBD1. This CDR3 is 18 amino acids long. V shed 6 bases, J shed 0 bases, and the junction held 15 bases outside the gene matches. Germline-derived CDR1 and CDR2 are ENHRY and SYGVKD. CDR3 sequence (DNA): TGTGCCATCAGCCCTCCCGGGACAGGAGTACCCATGAACACTGAAGCTTTCTTT. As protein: CAISPPGTGVPMNTEAFF.

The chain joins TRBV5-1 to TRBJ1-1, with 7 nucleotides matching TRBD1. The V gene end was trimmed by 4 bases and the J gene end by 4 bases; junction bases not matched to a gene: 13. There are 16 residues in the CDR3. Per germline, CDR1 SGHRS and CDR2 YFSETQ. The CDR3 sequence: CASSPDREEGSTEAFF. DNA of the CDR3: TGCGCCAGCAGCCCAGACAGGGAGGAGGGGAGCACTGAAGCTTTCTTT.

The CDR3 DNA is TGTGCCAGTAGTATAGGTGCAGGGTTTGTTCAGCCCCAGCATTTT. Translation gives CASSIGAGFVQPQHF. V gene TRBV19 combines with J gene TRBJ1-5; D perhaps matches TRBD1 (5 bases). Germline loops: CDR1 LNHDA, CDR2 SQIVND (reference sequence). The CDR3 is made up of 15 amino acids. The ends were cut back, 1 base at V and 6 bases at J, with 13 bases in the middle.

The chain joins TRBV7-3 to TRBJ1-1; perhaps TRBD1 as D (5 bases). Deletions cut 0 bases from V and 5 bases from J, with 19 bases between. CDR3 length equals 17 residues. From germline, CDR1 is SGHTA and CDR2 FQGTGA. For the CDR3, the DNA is TGTGCCAGCAGCTTAACGTCTCCGGGGACTGGAGGAACTGAAGCTTTCTTT. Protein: CASSLTSPGTGGTEAFF.

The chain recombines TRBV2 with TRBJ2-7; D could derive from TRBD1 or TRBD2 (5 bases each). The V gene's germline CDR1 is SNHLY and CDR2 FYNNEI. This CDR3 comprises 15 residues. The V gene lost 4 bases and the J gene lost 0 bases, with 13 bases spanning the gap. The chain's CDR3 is CASSVPGPTSYEQYF. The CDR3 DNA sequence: TGTGCCAGCAGTGTCCCGGGACCGACCTCCTACGAGCAGTACTTC.

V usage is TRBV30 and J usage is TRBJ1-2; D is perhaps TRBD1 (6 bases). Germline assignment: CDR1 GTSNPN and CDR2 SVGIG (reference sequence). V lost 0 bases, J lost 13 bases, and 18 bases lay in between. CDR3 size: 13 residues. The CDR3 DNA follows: TGTGCCTGGAGTGTAACCAGGGGCTCCGGTCTCACCTTC. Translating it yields CAWSVTRGSGLTF.

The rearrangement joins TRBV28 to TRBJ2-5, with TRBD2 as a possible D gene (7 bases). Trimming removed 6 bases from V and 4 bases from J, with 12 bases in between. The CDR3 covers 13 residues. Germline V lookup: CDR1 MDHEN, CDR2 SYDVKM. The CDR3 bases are TGTGCCAGCAGGCCGGGGGGCGTAGAGACCCAGTACTTC. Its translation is CASRPGGVETQYF.

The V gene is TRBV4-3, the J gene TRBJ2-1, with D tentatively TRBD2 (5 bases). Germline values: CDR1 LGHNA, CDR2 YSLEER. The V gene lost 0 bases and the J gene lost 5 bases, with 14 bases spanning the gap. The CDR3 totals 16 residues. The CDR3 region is CASSQDTVSGNNEQFF. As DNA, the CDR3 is TGCGCCAGCAGCCAAGATACCGTATCGGGAAACAATGAGCAGTTCTTC.

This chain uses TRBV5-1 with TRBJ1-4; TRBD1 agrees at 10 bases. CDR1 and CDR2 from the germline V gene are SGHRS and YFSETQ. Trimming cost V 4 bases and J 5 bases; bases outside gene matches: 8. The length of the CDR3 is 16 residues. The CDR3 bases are TGCGCCAGCAGCGACCGGGACAGGGGAGGAAATGAAAAACTGTTTTTT. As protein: CASSDRDRGGNEKLFF.